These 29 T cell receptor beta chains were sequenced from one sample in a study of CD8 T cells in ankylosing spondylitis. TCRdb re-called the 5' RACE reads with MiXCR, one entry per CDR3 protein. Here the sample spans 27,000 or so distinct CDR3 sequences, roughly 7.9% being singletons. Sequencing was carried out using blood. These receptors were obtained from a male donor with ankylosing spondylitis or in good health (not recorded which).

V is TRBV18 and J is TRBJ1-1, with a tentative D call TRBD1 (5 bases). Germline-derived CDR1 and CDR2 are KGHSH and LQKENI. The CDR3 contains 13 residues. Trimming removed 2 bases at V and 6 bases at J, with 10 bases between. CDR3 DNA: TGTGCCAGCTCACCATATCCCAGGGCTGAAGCTTTCTTT. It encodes CASSPYPRAEAFF. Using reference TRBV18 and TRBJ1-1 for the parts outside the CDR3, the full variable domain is NAGVMQNPRHLVRRRGQEARLRCSPMKGHSHVYWYRQLPEEGLKFMVYLQKENIIDESGMPKERFSAEFPKEGPSILRIQQVVRGDSAAYFCASSPYPRAEAFFGQGTRLTVV.

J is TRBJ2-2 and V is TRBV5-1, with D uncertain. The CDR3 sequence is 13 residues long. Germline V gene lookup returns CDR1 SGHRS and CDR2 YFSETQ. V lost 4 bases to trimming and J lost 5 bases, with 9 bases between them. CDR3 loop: CASSKDVTGELFF. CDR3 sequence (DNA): TGCGCCAGCAGCAAGGACGTAACCGGGGAGCTGTTTTTT.

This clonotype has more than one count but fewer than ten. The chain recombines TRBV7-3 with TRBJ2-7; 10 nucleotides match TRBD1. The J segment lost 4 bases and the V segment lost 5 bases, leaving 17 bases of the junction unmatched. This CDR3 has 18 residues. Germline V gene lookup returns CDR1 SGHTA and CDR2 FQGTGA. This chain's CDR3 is CASSRIRDRGRGIYEQYV. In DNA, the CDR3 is TGTGCCAGCAGCCGAATCCGGGACAGGGGTCGGGGCATTTACGAGCAGTACGTC.

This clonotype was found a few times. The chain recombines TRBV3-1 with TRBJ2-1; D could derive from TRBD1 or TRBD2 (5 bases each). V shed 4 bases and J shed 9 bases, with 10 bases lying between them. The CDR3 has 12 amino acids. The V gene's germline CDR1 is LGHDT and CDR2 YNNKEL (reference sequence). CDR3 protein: CASSRDSGEQFF. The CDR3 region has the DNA TGTGCCAGCAGCCGCGACAGCGGTGAGCAGTTCTTC.

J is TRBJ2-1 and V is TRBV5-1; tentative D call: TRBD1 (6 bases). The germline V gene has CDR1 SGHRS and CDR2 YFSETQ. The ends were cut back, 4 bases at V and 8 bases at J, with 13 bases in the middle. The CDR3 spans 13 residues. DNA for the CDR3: TGCGCCAGCAGCCGGGGACAATCCGATGAGCAGTTCTTC. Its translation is CASSRGQSDEQFF.

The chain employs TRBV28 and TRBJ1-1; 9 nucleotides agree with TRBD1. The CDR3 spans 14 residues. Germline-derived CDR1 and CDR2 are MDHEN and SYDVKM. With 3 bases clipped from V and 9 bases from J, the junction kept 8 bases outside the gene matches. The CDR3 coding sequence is TGTGCCAGCAGTTTTGGGGGACAGGGTTTTAAAGCTTTCTTT. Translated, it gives CASSFGGQGFKAFF.

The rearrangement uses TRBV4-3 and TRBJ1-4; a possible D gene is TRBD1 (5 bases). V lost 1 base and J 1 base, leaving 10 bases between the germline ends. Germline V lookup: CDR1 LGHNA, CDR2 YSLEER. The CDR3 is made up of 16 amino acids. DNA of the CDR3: TGCGCCAGCAGCCAAGGGGAGAGGGGAACTAATGAAAAACTGTTTTTT. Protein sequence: CASSQGERGTNEKLFF.

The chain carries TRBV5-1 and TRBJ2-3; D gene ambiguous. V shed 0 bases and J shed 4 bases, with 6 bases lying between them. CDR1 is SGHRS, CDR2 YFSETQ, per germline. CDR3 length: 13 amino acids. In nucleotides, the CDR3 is TGCGCCAGCAGCTTGGTGGCCCCAGATACGCAGTATTTT. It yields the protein CASSLVAPDTQYF.

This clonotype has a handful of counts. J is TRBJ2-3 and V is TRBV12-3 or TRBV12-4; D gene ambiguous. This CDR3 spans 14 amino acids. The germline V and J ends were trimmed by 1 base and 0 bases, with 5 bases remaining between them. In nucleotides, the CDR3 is TGTGCCAGCAGTTTAGATCTAAGCACAGATACGCAGTATTTT. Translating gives CASSLDLSTDTQYF.

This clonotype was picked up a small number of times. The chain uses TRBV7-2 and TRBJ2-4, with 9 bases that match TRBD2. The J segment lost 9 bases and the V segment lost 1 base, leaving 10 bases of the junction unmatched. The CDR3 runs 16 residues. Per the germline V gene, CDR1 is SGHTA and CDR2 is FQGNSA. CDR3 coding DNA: TGTGCCAGCAGCTTAGTAGCGGGAGAACCATTTACCATTCAGTACTTC. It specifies CASSLVAGEPFTIQYF.

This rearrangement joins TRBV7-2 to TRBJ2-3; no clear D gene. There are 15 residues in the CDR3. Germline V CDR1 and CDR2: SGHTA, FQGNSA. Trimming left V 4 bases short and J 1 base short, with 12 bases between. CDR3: CASSSRFGGTDTQYF. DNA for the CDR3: TGTGCCAGCAGCTCCCGGTTTGGAGGCACAGATACGCAGTATTTT.

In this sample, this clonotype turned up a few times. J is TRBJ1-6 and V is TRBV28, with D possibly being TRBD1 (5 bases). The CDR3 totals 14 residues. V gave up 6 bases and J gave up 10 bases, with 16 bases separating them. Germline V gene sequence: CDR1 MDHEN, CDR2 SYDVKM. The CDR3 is CASRSSRDPSPLHF. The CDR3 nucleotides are TGTGCCAGCAGGAGTTCCCGGGACCCCTCACCCCTCCACTTT. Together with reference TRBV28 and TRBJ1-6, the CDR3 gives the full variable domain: DVKVTQSSRYLVKRTGEKVFLECVQDMDHENMFWYRQDPGLGLRLIYFSYDVKMKEKGDIPEGYSVSREKKERFSLILESASTNQTSMYLCASRSSRDPSPLHFGNGTRLTVT.

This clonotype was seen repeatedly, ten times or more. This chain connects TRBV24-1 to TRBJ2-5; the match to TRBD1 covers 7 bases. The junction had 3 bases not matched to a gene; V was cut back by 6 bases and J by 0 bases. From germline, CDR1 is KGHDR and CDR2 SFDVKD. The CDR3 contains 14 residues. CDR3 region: CATSKDRNQETQYF. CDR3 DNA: TGTGCCACCAGTAAGGACAGGAACCAAGAGACCCAGTACTTC.

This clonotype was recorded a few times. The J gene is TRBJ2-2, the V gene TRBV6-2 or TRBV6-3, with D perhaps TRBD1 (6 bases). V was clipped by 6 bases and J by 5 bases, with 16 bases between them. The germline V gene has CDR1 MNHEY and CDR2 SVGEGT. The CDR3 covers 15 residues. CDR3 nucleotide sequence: TGTGCCAGCAGCTCGGGACACCAGGGGACCGGGGAGCTGTTTTTT. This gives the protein CASSSGHQGTGELFF.

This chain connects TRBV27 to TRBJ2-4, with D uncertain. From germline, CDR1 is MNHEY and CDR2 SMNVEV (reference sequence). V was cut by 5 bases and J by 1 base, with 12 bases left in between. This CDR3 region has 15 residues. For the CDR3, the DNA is TGTGCCAGCAGTCCCCTTCCATTTGCCAAAAACATTCAGTACTTC. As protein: CASSPLPFAKNIQYF.

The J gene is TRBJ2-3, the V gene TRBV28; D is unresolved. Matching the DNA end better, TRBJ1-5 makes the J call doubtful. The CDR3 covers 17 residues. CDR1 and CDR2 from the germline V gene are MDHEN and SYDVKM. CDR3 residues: CASSLSSGLWRTDTQHF. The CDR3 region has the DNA TGTGCCAGCAGTTTATCATCGGGTCTATGGCGCACAGATACGCAGCATTTT.

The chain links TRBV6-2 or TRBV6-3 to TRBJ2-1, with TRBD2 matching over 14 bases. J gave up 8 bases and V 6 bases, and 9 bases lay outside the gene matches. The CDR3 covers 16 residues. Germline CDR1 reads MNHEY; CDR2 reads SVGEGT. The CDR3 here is CASRSPGLAGEYEQFF. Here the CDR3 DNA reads TGTGCCAGCAGAAGCCCGGGACTAGCGGGAGAGTATGAGCAGTTCTTC.

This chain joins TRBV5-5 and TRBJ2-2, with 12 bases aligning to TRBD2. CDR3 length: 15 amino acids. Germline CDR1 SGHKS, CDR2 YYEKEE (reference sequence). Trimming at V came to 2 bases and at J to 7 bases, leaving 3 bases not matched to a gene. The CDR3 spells CASSFEGLAGGELFF. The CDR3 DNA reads TGTGCCAGCAGCTTCGAGGGACTAGCGGGCGGGGAGCTGTTTTTT. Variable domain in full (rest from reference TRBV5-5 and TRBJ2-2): DAGVTQSPTHLIKTRGQQVTLRCSPISGHKSVSWYQQVLGQGPQFIFQYYEKEERGRGNFPDRFSARQFPNYSSELNVNALLLGDSALYLCASSFEGLAGGELFFGEGSRLTVL.

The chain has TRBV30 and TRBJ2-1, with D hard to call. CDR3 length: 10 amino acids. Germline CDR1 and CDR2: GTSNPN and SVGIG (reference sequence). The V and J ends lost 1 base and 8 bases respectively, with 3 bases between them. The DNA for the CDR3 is TGTGCCTGGAGTGATTATGAGCAGTTCTTC. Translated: CAWSDYEQFF.

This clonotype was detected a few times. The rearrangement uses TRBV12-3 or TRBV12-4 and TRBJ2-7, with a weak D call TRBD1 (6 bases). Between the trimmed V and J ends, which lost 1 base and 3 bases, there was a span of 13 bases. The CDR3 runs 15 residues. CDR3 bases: TGTGCCAGCAGTTTAGAGTCAGGGGCGGGCTACGAGCAGTACTTC. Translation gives CASSLESGAGYEQYF.

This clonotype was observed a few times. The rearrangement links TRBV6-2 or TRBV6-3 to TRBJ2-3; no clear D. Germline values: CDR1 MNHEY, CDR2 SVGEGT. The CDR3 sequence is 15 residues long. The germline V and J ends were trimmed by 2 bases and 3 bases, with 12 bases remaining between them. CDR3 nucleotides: TGTGCCAGCAGTTACGAAGCCCCCAGGACAGATACGCAGTATTTT. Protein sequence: CASSYEAPRTDTQYF.

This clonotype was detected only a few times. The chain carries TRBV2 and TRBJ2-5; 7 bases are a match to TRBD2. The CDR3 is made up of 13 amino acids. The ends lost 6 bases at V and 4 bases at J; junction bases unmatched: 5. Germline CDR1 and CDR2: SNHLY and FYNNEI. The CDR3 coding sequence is TGTGCCAGCAGCGGAACGGGGGGAGAGACCCAGTACTTC. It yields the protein CASSGTGGETQYF.

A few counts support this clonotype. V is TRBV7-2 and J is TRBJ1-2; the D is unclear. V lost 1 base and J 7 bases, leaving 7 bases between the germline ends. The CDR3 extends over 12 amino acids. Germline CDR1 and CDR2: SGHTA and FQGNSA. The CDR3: CASSLVGSGYTF. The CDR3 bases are TGTGCCAGCAGCTTAGTTGGGAGTGGCTACACCTTC.

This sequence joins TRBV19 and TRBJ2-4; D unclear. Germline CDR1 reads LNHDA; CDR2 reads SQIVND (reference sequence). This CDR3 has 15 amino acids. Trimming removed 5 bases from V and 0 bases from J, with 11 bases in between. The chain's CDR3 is CASSSPGLAKNIQYF. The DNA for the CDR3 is TGTGCCAGTAGTTCCCCGGGTCTAGCCAAAAACATTCAGTACTTC.

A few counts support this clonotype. The CDR3 DNA reads as TGCAGCGCAGCCGACAGGGTAGCGGGAGCTTTCTTT. Translation: CSAADRVAGAFF. This rearrangement joins TRBV29-1 to TRBJ1-1; TRBD1 matches at 7 bases. The CDR3 has 12 amino acids. CDR1 and CDR2 from the germline V gene are SQVTM and ANQGSEA. V trimming: 7 bases; J trimming: 10 bases; junction bases outside the gene matches: 12.

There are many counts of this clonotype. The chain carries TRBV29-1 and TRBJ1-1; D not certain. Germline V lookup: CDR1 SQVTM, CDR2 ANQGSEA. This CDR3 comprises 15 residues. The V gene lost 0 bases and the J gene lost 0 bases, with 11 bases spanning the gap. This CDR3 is CSVEDRSGMNTEAFF. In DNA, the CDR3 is TGCAGCGTTGAAGATCGATCGGGGATGAACACTGAAGCTTTCTTT.

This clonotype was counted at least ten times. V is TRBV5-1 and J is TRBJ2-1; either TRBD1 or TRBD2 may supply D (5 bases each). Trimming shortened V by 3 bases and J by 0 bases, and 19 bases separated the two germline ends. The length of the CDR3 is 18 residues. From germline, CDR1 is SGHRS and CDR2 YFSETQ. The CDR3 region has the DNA TGCGCCAGCAGCTCCTTTTACCGGGGCCCGAGCTCCTACAATGAGCAGTTCTTC. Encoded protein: CASSSFYRGPSSYNEQFF.

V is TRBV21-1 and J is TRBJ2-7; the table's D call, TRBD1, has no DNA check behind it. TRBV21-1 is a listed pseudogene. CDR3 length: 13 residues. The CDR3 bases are TGTGCCAGCAGCAAGGACAGGGAAGACGAGCAGTACTTC. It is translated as CASSKDREDEQYF.

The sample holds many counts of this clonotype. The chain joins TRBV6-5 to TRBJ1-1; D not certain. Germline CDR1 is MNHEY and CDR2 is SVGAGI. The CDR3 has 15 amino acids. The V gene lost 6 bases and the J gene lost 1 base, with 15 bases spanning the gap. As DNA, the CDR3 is TGTGCCAGCAGCCCCCAGACACCCCAGAACACTGAAGCTTTCTTT. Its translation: CASSPQTPQNTEAFF.